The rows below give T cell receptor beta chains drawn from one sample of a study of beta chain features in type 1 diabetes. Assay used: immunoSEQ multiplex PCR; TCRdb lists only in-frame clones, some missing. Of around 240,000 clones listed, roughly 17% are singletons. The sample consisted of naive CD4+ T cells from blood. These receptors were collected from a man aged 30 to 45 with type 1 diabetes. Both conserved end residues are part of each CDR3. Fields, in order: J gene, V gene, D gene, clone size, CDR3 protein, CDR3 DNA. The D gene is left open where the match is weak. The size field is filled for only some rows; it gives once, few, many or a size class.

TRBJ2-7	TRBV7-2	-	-	CASSLATTGAYEQYF	TGTGCCAGCAGCTTAGCAACAACCGGGGCCTACGAGCAGTACTTC
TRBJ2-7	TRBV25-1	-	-	CASSDAGASSYEQYF	TGTGCCAGCAGTGACGCAGGGGCCAGCTCCTACGAGCAGTACTTC
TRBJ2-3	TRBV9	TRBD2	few	CASSAGLDSGSTTDTQYF	TGTGCCAGCAGCGCCGGTCTCGATAGCGGGAGCACGACAGATACGCAGTATTTT
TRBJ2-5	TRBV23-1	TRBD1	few	CASSSQGKETQYF	TGCGCCAGCAGTTCACAGGGGAAGGAGACCCAGTACTTC
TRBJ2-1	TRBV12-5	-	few	CASGLVLGSTGRYEQFF	TGTGCTAGTGGTTTGGTATTAGGTTCGACAGGGAGGTATGAGCAGTTCTTC
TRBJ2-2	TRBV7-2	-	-	CASSYRAGELFF	TGTGCCAGCAGCTACAGGGCCGGGGAGCTGTTTTTT
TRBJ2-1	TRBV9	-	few	CASSVGRGLYNEQFF	TGTGCCAGCAGCGTAGGGCGGGGGCTCTACAATGAGCAGTTCTTC
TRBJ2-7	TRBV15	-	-	CATSRDNSYEQYF	TGTGCCACCAGCAGGGACAACTCCTACGAGCAGTACTTC
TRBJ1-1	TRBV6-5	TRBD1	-	CASSYSDRVTEAFF	TGTGCCAGCAGTTACTCGGACAGGGTCACTGAAGCTTTCTTT
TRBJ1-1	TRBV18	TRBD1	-	CASSPGQVAEAFF	TGTGCCAGCTCACCAGGACAGGTAGCTGAAGCTTTCTTT
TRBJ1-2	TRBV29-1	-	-	CSVMGTRGYGYTF	TGCAGCGTTATGGGGACGCGGGGCTATGGCTACACCTTC
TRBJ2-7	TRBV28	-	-	CASSLRAGTIYEQYF	TGTGCCAGCAGTTTACGGGCAGGGACGATCTACGAGCAGTACTTC
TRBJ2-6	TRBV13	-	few	CASSLEVANSGANVLTF	TGTGCCAGCAGCTTAGAAGTAGCGAACTCTGGGGCCAACGTCCTGACTTTC
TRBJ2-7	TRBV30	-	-	CAWSVHLDTYEQYF	TGTGCCTGGAGTGTACATCTGGACACCTACGAGCAGTACTTC
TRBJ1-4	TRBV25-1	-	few	CASSSGPEKLFF	TGTGCCAGCAGCTCAGGCCCTGAAAAACTGTTTTTT
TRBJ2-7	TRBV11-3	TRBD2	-	CASRPGLAGDHEQYF	TGTGCCAGCAGACCCGGACTAGCAGGAGACCACGAGCAGTACTTC
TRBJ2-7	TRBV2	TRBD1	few	CASKTGVIEQYF	TGTGCCAGCAAGACAGGGGTTATCGAGCAGTACTTC
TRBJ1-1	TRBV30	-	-	CAWSVRGARAFF	TGTGCCTGGAGTGTACGGGGGGCGCGGGCTTTCTTT
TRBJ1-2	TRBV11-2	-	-	CASSIVRRGNYGYTF	TGTGCCAGCAGCATAGTCAGGCGGGGTAACTATGGCTACACCTTC
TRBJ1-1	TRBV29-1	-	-	CSVVSSQVNTEAFF	TGCAGCGTTGTATCGTCTCAGGTGAACACTGAAGCTTTCTTT
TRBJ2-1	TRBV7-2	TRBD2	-	CASTPSSGSVNEQFF	TGTGCCAGCACCCCGTCTAGCGGGAGTGTTAATGAGCAGTTCTTC
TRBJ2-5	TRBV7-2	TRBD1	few	CASSLVGQGVGTQYF	TGTGCCAGCAGCTTAGTAGGCCAGGGGGTCGGGACCCAGTACTTC
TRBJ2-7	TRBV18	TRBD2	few	CASSPHATIAGVSYEQYF	TGTGCCAGCTCACCGCATGCAACTATAGCGGGAGTCTCCTACGAGCAGTACTTC
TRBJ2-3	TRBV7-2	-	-	CASSLGIETDTQYF	TGTGCCAGCAGCTTAGGTATCGAAACAGATACGCAGTATTTT
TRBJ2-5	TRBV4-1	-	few	CASSQGAAETQYF	TGCGCCAGCAGCCAAGGCGCAGCGGAGACCCAGTACTTC
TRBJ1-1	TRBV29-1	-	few	CSGNSAMNTEAFF	TGCAGCGGAAACAGTGCGATGAACACTGAAGCTTTCTTT
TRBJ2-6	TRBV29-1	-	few	CSVEVTSGANVLTF	TGCAGCGTTGAAGTGACCTCTGGGGCCAACGTCCTGACTTTC
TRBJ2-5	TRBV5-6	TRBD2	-	CARSPPGTSVPQYF	TGTGCCCGCAGCCCCCCCGGGACTAGCGTGCCCCAGTACTTC
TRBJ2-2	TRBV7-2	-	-	CASSLAYRSLAEYTGELFF	TGTGCCAGCAGCTTAGCGTACAGGTCCCTGGCGGAATACACCGGGGAGCTGTTTTTT
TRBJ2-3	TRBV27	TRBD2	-	CASSLRLAGGQTRDTQYF	TGTGCCAGCAGTTTGAGACTAGCGGGAGGACAAACCAGAGATACGCAGTATTTT